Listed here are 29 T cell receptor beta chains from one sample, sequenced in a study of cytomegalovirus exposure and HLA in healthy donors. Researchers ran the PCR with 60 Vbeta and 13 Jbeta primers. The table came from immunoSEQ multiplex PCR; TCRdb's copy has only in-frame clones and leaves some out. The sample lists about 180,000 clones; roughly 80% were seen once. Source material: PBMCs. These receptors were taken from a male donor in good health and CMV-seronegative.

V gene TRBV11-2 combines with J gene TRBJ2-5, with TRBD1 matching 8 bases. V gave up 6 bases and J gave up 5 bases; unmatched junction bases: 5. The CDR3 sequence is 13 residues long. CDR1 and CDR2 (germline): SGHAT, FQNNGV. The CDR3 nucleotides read TGTGCCAGCAGTTCCGACAGGGGTGAGACCCAGTACTTC. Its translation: CASSSDRGETQYF.

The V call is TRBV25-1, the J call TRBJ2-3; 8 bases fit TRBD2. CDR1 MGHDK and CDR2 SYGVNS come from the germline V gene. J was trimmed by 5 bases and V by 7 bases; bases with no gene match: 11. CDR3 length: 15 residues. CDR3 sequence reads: CASTTGGTSGDTQYF. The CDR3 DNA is TGTGCCAGCACTACCGGGGGTACTAGCGGAGATACGCAGTATTTT.

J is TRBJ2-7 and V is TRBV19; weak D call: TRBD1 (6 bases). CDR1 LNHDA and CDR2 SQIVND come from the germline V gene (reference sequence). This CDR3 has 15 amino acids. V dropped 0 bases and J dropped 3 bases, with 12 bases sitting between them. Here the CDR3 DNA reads TGTGCCAGTAGTATAGATCGGGGACACCGCTACGAGCAGTACTTC. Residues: CASSIDRGHRYEQYF.

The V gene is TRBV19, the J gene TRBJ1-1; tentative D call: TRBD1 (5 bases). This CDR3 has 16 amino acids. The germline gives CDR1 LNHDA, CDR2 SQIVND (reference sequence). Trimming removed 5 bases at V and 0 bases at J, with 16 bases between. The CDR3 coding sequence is TGTGCCAGTAGTGGGAGGGACGGTCGTATGAACACTGAAGCTTTCTTT. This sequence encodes CASSGRDGRMNTEAFF.

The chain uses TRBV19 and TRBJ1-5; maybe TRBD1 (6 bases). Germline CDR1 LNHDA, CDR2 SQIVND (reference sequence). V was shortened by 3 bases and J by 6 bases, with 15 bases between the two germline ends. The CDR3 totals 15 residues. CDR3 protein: CASSMVSGVGQPQHF. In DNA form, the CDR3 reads TGTGCCAGTAGTATGGTCTCAGGGGTAGGTCAGCCCCAGCATTTT.

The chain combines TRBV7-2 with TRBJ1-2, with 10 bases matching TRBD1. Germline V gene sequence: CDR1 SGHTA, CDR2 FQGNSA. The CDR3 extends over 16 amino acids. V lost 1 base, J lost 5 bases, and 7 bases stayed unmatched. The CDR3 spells CASSLGGGQGGYGYTF. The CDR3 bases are TGTGCCAGCAGCTTAGGAGGAGGACAGGGGGGGTATGGCTACACCTTC.

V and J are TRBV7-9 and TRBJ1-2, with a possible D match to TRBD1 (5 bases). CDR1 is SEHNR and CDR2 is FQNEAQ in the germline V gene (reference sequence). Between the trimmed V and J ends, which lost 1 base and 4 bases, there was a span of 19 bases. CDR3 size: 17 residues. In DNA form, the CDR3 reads TGTGCCAGCAGCTTAGTTCAGGGTTTGGGCAGACCCTATGGCTACACCTTC. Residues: CASSLVQGLGRPYGYTF.

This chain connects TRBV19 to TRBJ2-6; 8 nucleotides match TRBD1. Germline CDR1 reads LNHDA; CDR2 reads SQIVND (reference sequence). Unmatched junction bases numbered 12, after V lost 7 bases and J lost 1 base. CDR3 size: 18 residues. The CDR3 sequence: CASTPWTGISSGANVLTF. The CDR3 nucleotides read TGTGCCAGTACGCCCTGGACAGGGATTTCTTCTGGGGCCAACGTCCTGACTTTC.

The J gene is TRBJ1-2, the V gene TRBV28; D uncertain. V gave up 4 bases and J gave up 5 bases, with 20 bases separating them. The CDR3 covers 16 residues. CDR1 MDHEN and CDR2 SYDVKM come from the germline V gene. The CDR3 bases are TGTGCCAGCAGTTCCCTCCCCCCGGGTGTGCCTTATGGCTACACCTTC. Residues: CASSSLPPGVPYGYTF.

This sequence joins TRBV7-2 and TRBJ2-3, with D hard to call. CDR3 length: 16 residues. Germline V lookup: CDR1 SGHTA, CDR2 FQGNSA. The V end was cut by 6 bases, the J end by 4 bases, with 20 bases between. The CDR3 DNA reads TGTGCCAGCAGGGCCCCCAGTAGTACAGCAGCAGATACGCAGTATTTT. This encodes CASRAPSSTAADTQYF.

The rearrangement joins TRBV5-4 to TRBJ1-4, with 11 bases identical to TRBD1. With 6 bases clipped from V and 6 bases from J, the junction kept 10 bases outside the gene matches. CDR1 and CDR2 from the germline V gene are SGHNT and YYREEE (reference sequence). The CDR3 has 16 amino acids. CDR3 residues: CASTRRRGQGDEKLFF. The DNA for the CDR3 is TGTGCCAGCACTCGGAGAAGGGGACAGGGGGATGAAAAACTGTTTTTT. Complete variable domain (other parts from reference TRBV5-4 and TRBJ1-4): ETGVTQSPTHLIKTRGQQVTLRCSSQSGHNTVSWYQQALGQGPQFIFQYYREEENGRGNFPPRFSGLQFPNYSSELNVNALELDDSALYLCASTRRRGQGDEKLFFGSGTQLSVL.

CDR3 sequence reads: CASSLVESSYNEQFF. The CDR3 DNA follows: TGTGCCAGCAGCTTAGTGGAGAGCTCCTACAATGAGCAGTTCTTC. The V call is TRBV7-8, the J call TRBJ2-1; D is undetermined. Germline CDR1 is SGHVS and CDR2 is FQNEAQ. Trimming cost V 1 base and J 0 bases, with 7 bases left between them. The CDR3 runs 15 residues.

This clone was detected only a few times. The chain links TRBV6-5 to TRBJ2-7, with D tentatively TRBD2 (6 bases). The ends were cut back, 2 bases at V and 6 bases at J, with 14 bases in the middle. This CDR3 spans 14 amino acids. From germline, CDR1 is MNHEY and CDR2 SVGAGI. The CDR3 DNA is TGTGCCAGCAGTTACAGGGTGGTGGGGGGCGAGCAGTACTTC. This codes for CASSYRVVGGEQYF.

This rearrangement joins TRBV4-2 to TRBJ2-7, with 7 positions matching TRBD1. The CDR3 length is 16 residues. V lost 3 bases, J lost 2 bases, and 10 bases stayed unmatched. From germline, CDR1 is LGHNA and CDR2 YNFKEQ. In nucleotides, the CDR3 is TGTGCCAGCAGCCATCTAGCTGGGGACAGTCCCTACGAGCAGTACTTC. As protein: CASSHLAGDSPYEQYF.

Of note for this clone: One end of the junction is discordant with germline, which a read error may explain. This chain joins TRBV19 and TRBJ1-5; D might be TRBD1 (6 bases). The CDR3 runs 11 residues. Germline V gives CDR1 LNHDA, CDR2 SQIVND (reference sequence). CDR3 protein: CASTTLGQIGF. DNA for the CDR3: TGTGCCAGTACTACTCTCGGACAGATTGGGTTT.

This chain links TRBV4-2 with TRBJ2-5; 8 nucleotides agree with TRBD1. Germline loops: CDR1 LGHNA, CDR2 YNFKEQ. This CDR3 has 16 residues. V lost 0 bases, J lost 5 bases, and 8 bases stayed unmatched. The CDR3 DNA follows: TGTGCCAGCAGCCAAGACTCTCAGGGGGCGCGGGAGACCCAGTACTTC. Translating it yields CASSQDSQGARETQYF.

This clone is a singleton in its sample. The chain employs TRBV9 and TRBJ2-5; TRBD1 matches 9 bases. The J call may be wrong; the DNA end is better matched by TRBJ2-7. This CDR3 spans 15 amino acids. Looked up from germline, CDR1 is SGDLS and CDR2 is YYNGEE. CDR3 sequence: CASSVLGRDRDEQYF. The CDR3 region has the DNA TGTGCCAGCAGCGTACTAGGGCGGGACAGGGACGAGCAGTACTTC.

The CDR3 DNA sequence: TGCAGCGGACAGGGCCAAGAGACCCAGTACTTC. Translation: CSGQGQETQYF. The V and J genes are TRBV29-1 and TRBJ2-5; 7 bases fit TRBD1. Germline-derived CDR1 and CDR2 are SQVTM and ANQGSEA. V was clipped by 7 bases and J by 1 base; unmatched bases: 0. This CDR3 has 11 residues.

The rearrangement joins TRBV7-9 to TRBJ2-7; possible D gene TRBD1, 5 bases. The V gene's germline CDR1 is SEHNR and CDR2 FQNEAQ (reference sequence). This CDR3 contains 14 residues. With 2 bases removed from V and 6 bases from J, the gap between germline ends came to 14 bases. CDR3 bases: TGTGCCAGCAGCTTAACGCAGGGTTTAAGCGAGCAGTACTTC. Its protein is CASSLTQGLSEQYF.

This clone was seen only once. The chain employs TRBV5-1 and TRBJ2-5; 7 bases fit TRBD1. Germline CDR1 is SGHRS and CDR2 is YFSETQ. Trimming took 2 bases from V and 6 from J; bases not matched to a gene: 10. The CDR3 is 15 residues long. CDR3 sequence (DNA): TGCGCCAGCAGCTTTACAGGGGAGAGGGTAAAGACCCAGTACTTC. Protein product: CASSFTGERVKTQYF.

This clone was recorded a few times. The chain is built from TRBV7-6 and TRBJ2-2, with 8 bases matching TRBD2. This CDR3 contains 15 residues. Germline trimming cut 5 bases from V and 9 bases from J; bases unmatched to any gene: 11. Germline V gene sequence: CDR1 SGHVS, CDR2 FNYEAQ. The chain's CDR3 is CASSRAGGASRELFF. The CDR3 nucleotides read TGTGCCAGCAGCCGTGCGGGGGGCGCGTCCCGGGAGCTGTTTTTT.

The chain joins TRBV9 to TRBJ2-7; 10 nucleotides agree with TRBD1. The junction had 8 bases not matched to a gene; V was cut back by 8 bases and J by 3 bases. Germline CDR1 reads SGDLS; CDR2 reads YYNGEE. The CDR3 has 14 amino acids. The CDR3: CASRAGDRGYEQYF. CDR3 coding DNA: TGTGCCAGTCGGGCGGGGGACAGGGGCTACGAGCAGTACTTC.

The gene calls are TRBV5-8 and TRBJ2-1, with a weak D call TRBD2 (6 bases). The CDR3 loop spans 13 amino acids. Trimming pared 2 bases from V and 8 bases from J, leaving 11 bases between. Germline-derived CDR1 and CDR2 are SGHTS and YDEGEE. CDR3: CASSFGQRDEQFF. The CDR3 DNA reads TGTGCCAGCAGCTTTGGGCAGCGGGATGAGCAGTTCTTC. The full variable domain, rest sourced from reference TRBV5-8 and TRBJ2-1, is EAGVTQSPTHLIKTRGQQATLRCSPISGHTSVYWYQQALGLGLQFLLWYDEGEERNRGNFPPRFSGRQFPNYSSELNVNALELEDSALYLCASSFGQRDEQFFGPGTRLTVL.

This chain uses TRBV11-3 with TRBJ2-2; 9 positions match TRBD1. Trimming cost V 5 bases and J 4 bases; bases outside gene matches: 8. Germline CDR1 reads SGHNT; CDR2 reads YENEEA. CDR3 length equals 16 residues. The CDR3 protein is CASSGRTGVGTGELFF. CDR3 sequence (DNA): TGTGCCAGCAGCGGCCGGACAGGGGTTGGCACCGGGGAGCTGTTTTTT. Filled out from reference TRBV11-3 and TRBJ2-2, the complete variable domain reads EAGVVQSPRYKIIEKKQPVAFWCNPISGHNTLYWYLQNLGQGPELLIRYENEEAVDDSQLPKDRFSAERLKGVDSTLKIQPAELGDSAVYLCASSGRTGVGTGELFFGEGSRLTVL.

This CDR3 is CASRQTYEQYF. The CDR3 bases are TGTGCCAGCAGACAGACCTACGAGCAGTACTTC. The V and J genes are TRBV28 and TRBJ2-7; unclear D gene. CDR1 is MDHEN, CDR2 SYDVKM, per germline. CDR3 length: 11 residues. Between the trimmed V and J ends, which lost 6 bases and 2 bases, there was a span of 5 bases.

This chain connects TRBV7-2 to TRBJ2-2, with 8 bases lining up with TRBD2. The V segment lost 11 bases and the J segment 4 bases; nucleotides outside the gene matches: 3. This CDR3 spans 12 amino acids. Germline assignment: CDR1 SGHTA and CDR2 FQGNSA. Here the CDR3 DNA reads TGTGCCGACGGGGGGGCCACCGGGGAGCTGTTTTTT. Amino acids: CADGGATGELFF.

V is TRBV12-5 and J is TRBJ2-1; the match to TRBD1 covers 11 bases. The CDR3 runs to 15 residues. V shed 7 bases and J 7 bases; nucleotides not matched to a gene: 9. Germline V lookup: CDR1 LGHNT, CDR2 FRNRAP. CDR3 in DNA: TGTGCTAGTGCCTTGCCGGGACAGGGGGTTAATGAGCAGTTCTTC. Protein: CASALPGQGVNEQFF.

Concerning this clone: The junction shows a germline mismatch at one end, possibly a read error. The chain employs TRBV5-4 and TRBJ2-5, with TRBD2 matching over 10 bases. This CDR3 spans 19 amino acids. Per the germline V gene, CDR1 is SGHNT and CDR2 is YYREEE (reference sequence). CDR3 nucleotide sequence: TGTGCCAGCAGTTTGGCAGGTAGCGGGAGGTGGCAGTCGGGGGAGACCCAGTACTTC. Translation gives CASSLAGSGRWQSGETQYF.

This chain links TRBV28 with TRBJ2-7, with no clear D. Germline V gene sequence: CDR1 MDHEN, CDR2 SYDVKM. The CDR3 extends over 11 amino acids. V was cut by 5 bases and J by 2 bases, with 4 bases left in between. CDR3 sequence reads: CASSATYEQYF. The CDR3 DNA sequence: TGTGCCAGCAGTGCTACCTACGAGCAGTACTTC.